This T cell receptor (beta chain) was sequenced in a study of shared clonotypes between healthy human individuals. V was pared by 8 bases and J by 3 bases, with 17 bases between. The CDR3 is 15 residues long. Germline V lookup: CDR1 SNHLY, CDR2 FYNNEI. Sequencing was performed with immunoSEQ multiplex PCR; in TCRdb, only in-frame clones are kept and a portion is missing. The sample lists about 1.1 million clones; around three quarters were seen once. V is TRBV2 and J is TRBJ2-1, with a tentative D call TRBD1 (6 bases). The sequence was obtained from a man aged 18 to 29 in good health. Some clones in this sample may be carry-over from other donors' samples. The specimen was memory CD4+ T cells from PBMCs. Subset: CD45RA-negative fraction. In DNA, the CDR3 is TGTGCCAGCTCCTACGGACAGACTTACTACAATGAGCAGTTCTTC. This gives the protein CASSYGQTYYNEQFF.